This TCR beta chain appears in the sequencing data of a study of T cell clonality in common variable immunodeficiency. There are many counts of this clone. The read comes to an end 3 residues before the CDR3 does, leaving the germline J gene to fill in the end. Profiled with immunoSEQ multiplex PCR; TCRdb holds only in-frame clones, not every one. The table records 35,000 to 50,000 clones without singletons, the ten largest covering 2% to 2.5%. Losses at the gene ends were 5 bases for V and 2 bases for J; bases not matched to a gene: 3. This CDR3 region has 13 residues. The chain employs TRBV12-3 or TRBV12-4 and TRBJ2-7; TRBD1 matches at 7 bases. The sequenced material came from peripheral blood mononuclear cells. The receptor comes from a person aged 18-70 years in good health. The CDR3 DNA, read in part, is TGTGCCAGCAGTCAACAGGGGCCCTACGAG. Translating it yields CASSQQGPYE. The whole CDR3 protein reads CASSQQGPYEQYF.